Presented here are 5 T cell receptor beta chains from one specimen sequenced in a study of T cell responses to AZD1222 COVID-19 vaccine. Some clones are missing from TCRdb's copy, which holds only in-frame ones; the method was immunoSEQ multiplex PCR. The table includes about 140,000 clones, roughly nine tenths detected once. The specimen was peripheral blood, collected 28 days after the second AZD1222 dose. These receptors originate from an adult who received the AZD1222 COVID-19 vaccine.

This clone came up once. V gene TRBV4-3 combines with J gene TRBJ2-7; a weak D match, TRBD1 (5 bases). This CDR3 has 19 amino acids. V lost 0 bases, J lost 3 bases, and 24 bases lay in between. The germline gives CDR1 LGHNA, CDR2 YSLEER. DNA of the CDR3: TGCGCCAGCAGCCAAGATAGGGGCAGTACCCCACCATCCCACTACGAGCAGTACGTC. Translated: CASSQDRGSTPPSHYEQYV.

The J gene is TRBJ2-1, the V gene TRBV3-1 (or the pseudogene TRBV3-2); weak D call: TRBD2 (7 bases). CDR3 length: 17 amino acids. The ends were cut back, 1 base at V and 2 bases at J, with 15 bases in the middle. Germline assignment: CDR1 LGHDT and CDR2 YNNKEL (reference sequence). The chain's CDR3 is CASSQVPWGGTYNEQFF. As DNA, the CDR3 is TGTGCCAGCAGCCAAGTCCCGTGGGGGGGCACCTACAATGAGCAGTTCTTC.

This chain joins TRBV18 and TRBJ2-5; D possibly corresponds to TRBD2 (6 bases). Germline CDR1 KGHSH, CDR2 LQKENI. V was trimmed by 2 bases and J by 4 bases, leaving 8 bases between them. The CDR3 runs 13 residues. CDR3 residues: CASSPRDLETQYF. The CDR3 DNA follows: TGTGCCAGCTCACCAAGGGACTTAGAGACCCAGTACTTC.

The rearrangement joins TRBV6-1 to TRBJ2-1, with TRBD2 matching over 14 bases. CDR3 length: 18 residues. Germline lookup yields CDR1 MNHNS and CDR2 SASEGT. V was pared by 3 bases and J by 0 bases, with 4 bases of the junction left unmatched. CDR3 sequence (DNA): TGTGCCAGCAGTGAGGGACTAGCGGGGGCGAGCTCCTACAATGAGCAGTTCTTC. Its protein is CASSEGLAGASSYNEQFF.

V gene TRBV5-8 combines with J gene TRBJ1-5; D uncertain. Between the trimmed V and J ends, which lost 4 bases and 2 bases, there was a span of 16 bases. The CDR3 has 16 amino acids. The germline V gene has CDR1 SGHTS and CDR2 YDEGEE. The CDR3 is CASSDPGRVGNQPQHF. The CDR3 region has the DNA TGTGCCAGCAGCGACCCCGGAAGGGTGGGCAATCAGCCCCAGCATTTT.